Sequencing of this T cell receptor beta chain was carried out in a study of T cells after yellow fever vaccination. Whole-study findings and limits: FACS-sorted repertoires could contain abundant clonotypes contaminating from the bulk population. Boosting was followed by the reappearance of most primary-vaccination clones (96% CD4, 85% to 90% CD8).

Template-switching 5'RACE yielded the TCR cDNA; a universal primer site and UMIs were added in the process. One entry per CDR3 protein results from TCRdb running MiXCR on the 5' RACE reads. Altogether around 100,000 distinct CDR3 sequences are present, 4.5% to 6% being singletons, with the ten largest covering over 40%. Germline V gene lookup returns CDR1 SGHRS and CDR2 YFSETQ. CDR3 length: 17 residues. V dropped 0 bases and J dropped 3; count of bases not matched to a gene: 10. In its sample, this clonotype was seen many times. Its antigen is undetermined. The genes are TRBV5-1 and TRBJ2-5; 8 bases match TRBD1. Sequences were derived from CD8+ T cells sorted from PBMCs, sampled 10 days after the yellow fever booster vaccination. The clonotype was recovered from a man aged 18 to 30 who received the YFV17D yellow fever vaccine. In nucleotides, the CDR3 is TGCGCCAGCAGCTTGGCCCACCCGACAGGGGACGAAGAGACCCAGTACTTC. This translates into CASSLAHPTGDEETQYF.